The 24 T cell receptor beta chains presented below share a single source sample, sequenced in a study of regulatory T cells in long-lasting Graves disease. Assembly of TCR beta libraries relied on iRepertoire HTBI primers together with Arm-PCR of CDR3 regions. TCRdb redid the calling of the multiplex PCR reads with MiXCR, one entry per CDR3 protein. The table includes about 440,000 distinct CDR3 sequences, 15% detected once. This sample's time point: newly diagnosed GD, antithyroid drugs for less than 3 months. Researchers made the TCR library from RNA that was extracted from PBMCs. The same data also went into a second study, on T cells in Graves' hyperthyroidism and ophthalmopathy.

Sequenced here: peripheral blood mononuclear cells (PBMCs), sampled at new diagnosis, from a patient treated with antithyroid drugs. Receptor source: a woman aged 25-40 years with Graves disease.

This clonotype has a handful of counts. This chain uses TRBV19 with TRBJ2-7; 7 bases map to TRBD1. The junction had 7 bases not matched to a gene; V was cut back by 5 bases and J by 3 bases. This CDR3 spans 14 amino acids. CDR1 and CDR2 from the germline V gene are LNHDA and SQIVND (reference sequence). The CDR3 nucleotides are TGTGCCAGTAGTGTATCCGGGACAGTCTACGAGCAGTACTTC. This encodes CASSVSGTVYEQYF.

This clonotype was seen ten or more times. The rearrangement joins TRBV27 to TRBJ2-7, with 11 bases identical to TRBD1. Germline trimming cut 0 bases from V and 6 bases from J; bases unmatched to any gene: 1. The CDR3 spans 14 residues. Germline V gene lookup returns CDR1 MNHEY and CDR2 SMNVEV (reference sequence). CDR3 protein: CASSLSGTGGEQYF. Here the CDR3 DNA reads TGTGCCAGCAGTTTATCCGGGACAGGGGGCGAGCAGTACTTC.

V usage is TRBV9 and J usage is TRBJ2-2; 15 bases are shared with TRBD2. V lost 4 bases and J lost 7; bases outside the gene matches: 8. The CDR3 spans 17 residues. Germline V gene data show CDR1 as SGDLS and CDR2 as YYNGEE. The CDR3 DNA reads as TGTGCCAGCAGCCCTAGGACTAGCGGGAGGGTGAGCGGGGAGCTGTTTTTT. It translates to CASSPRTSGRVSGELFF. The whole variable domain, remainder taken from reference TRBV9 and TRBJ2-2, is DSGVTQTPKHLITATGQRVTLRCSPRSGDLSVYWYQQSLDQGLQFLIQYYNGEERAKGNILERFSAQQFPDLHSELNLSSLELGDSALYFCASSPRTSGRVSGELFFGEGSRLTVL.

Of note for this clonotype: This may arise from a read error, as a much more abundant clone is one base away. The conserved phenylalanine or tryptophan normally closing the CDR3 is absent here, so this likely arose from a read error. The chain is built from TRBV3-1 and TRBJ2-7; unclear D gene. V gave up 1 base and J gave up 1 base, with 11 bases separating them. Germline loops: CDR1 LGHDT, CDR2 YNNKEL (reference sequence). The CDR3 is made up of 15 amino acids. This chain's CDR3 is CASSQVGSGSYEQYC. CDR3 sequence (DNA): TGTGCCAGCAGCCAAGTTGGGTCTGGTTCCTACGAGCAGTACTGC.

This clonotype was seen more than once but under ten times. The gene calls are TRBV24-1 and TRBJ2-2; 7 bases are a match to TRBD1. The CDR3 runs 16 residues. V was pared by 0 bases and J by 1 base, with 1 base of the junction left unmatched. In germline, CDR1 is KGHDR, CDR2 SFDVKD. The CDR3 DNA reads TGTGCCACCAGTGATTTGCGACAGGGGAACACCGGGGAGCTGTTTTTT. Protein sequence: CATSDLRQGNTGELFF.

This clonotype was seen a handful of times. V is TRBV19 and J is TRBJ2-5; D gene unclear. Germline CDR1 LNHDA, CDR2 SQIVND (reference sequence). The CDR3 is made up of 13 amino acids. Trimming removed 5 bases from V and 5 bases from J, with 12 bases in between. In nucleotides, the CDR3 is TGTGCCAGTAGTGGGCCGGCCCTGGAGACCCAGTACTTC. Translated, it gives CASSGPALETQYF.

Concerning this clonotype: Being one base from a much bigger clone, this may be a read error. The chain combines TRBV24-1 with TRBJ2-3, with D possibly TRBD2 on 6 matching bases. The CDR3 is 19 amino acids. Germline lookup yields CDR1 KGHDR and CDR2 SFDVKD. The DNA for the CDR3 is TGTGCCACCAGTGATTTGATCTTCGTGGAGGTCACTAGCACAGATGCGCAGTATTTT. This encodes CATSDLIFVEVTSTDAQYF.

The chain has TRBV6-5 and TRBJ2-4, with D perhaps TRBD1 (6 bases). Trimming left V 2 bases short and J 0 bases short, with 11 bases between. Germline CDR1 MNHEY, CDR2 SVGAGI. The CDR3 is 16 amino acids. The DNA for the CDR3 is TGTGCCAGCAGTTACCCACAGGGTCTAGCCAAAAACATTCAGTACTTC. This codes for CASSYPQGLAKNIQYF.

This clonotype has a handful of counts. The chain carries TRBV18 and TRBJ2-7; no clear D. V lost 1 base, J lost 0 bases, and 4 bases lay in between. Germline V gives CDR1 KGHSH, CDR2 LQKENI. The CDR3 has 13 residues. The CDR3 here is CASSPQVSYEQYF. The CDR3, as DNA: TGTGCCAGCTCACCACAGGTCTCCTACGAGCAGTACTTC.

This clonotype showed up many times. The CDR3 coding sequence is TGTGCCAGCATCGATCGGGATACCCTAGCGGGAGGGCCCGACGAGCAGTACTTC. It yields the protein CASIDRDTLAGGPDEQYF. J is TRBJ2-7 and V is TRBV12-3 or TRBV12-4, with TRBD2 matching over 12 bases. CDR3 size: 18 residues. Trimming took 7 bases from V and 5 from J; bases not matched to a gene: 18.

The genes are TRBV28 and TRBJ2-4, with TRBD2 identical over 10 bases. Trimming at V came to 8 bases and at J to 3 bases, leaving 4 bases not matched to a gene. The CDR3 is made up of 14 amino acids. CDR1 is MDHEN and CDR2 is SYDVKM in the germline V gene. CDR3 in amino acids: CASASGSGKNIQYF. As DNA, the CDR3 is TGTGCCAGCGCTAGCGGGAGTGGCAAAAACATTCAGTACTTC.

Of note for this clonotype: This likely reflects a read error, since a far larger clone is one base away. The chain joins TRBV11-3 to TRBJ2-3; tentative D call: TRBD2 (5 bases). Germline loops: CDR1 SGHNT, CDR2 YENEEA. The CDR3 runs 12 residues. Trimming took off 5 bases at V and 9 bases at J, with 12 bases between the two ends. The CDR3 sequence is CASSTRGSTQYF. The CDR3 nucleotides are TGTGCCAGCAGCACCCGGGGTAGCACGCAGTATTTT.

The chain couples TRBV12-3 or TRBV12-4 to TRBJ2-1; D is possibly TRBD2 (6 bases). The CDR3 is 14 residues long. V was pared by 1 base and J by 9 bases, with 13 bases between. CDR3 DNA: TGTGCCAGCAGTTTAGGAGCTAGCGCAGGTGAGCAGTTCTTC. Its translation is CASSLGASAGEQFF.

This clonotype showed up many times. V usage is TRBV6-2 or TRBV6-3 and J usage is TRBJ2-7; 7 bases map to TRBD2. CDR1 is MNHEY, CDR2 SVGEGT, per germline. CDR3 length: 15 amino acids. Germline trimming cut 2 bases from V and 0 bases from J; bases unmatched to any gene: 4. Here the CDR3 DNA reads TGTGCCAGCAGTTACGAGAGGGACTACTCCTACGAGCAGTACTTC. It codes for CASSYERDYSYEQYF.

The V gene is TRBV6-1, the J gene TRBJ2-2, with 11 bases identical to TRBD2. Looked up from germline, CDR1 is MNHNS and CDR2 is SASEGT. Trimming at V came to 8 bases and at J to 6 bases, leaving 8 bases not matched to a gene. The CDR3 has 15 residues. The CDR3 sequence: CASRTSGSYSGELFF. CDR3 bases: TGTGCCAGCCGTACTAGCGGGAGTTATTCCGGGGAGCTGTTTTTT.

This clonotype showed up many times. V is TRBV20-1 and J is TRBJ2-7; D uncertain. Trimming shortened V by 0 bases and J by 5 bases, and 5 bases separated the two germline ends. Per germline, CDR1 DFQATT and CDR2 SNEGSKA (reference sequence). The CDR3 extends over 11 amino acids. CDR3 region: CSARDTDEQYF. The CDR3 nucleotides read TGCAGTGCTAGAGATACGGACGAGCAGTACTTC.

This clonotype was counted a few times. The chain recombines TRBV29-1 with TRBJ1-1; maybe TRBD1 (5 bases). This CDR3 has 13 residues. Trimming removed 1 base from V and 2 bases from J, with 8 bases in between. In germline, CDR1 is SQVTM, CDR2 ANQGSEA. DNA of the CDR3: TGCAGCGTTGAAGGACAGAAAAACACTGAAGCTTTCTTT. This codes for CSVEGQKNTEAFF.

This clonotype has ten or more counts. The V gene is TRBV20-1, the J gene TRBJ1-1, with D unclear. CDR1 DFQATT and CDR2 SNEGSKA come from the germline V gene (reference sequence). V was shortened by 3 bases and J by 3 bases, with 8 bases between the two germline ends. CDR3 length: 12 residues. CDR3: CSASAQYTEAFF. CDR3 in DNA: TGCAGTGCTAGTGCTCAATACACTGAAGCTTTCTTT.

This clonotype was detected ten times or more. This sequence joins TRBV5-1 and TRBJ2-7; D unresolved. V was clipped by 0 bases and J by 6 bases, with 16 bases between them. CDR1 SGHRS and CDR2 YFSETQ come from the germline V gene. CDR3 length: 15 residues. CDR3 sequence (DNA): TGCGCCAGCAGCTTGGAGTTCGGGTCCCGAAGCGAGCAGTACTTC. Protein product: CASSLEFGSRSEQYF.

This clonotype was seen a handful of times. This rearrangement joins TRBV18 to TRBJ2-6; D is perhaps TRBD1 or TRBD2 (5 bases each). This CDR3 is built from 15 residues. Trimming cost V 2 bases and J 2 bases, with 7 bases left between them. CDR1 is KGHSH, CDR2 LQKENI, per germline. The CDR3 spells CASSPWDPGANVLTF. Written as DNA, the CDR3 is TGTGCCAGCTCACCATGGGACCCTGGGGCCAACGTCCTGACTTTC.

This clonotype was detected ten times or more. V is TRBV7-9 and J is TRBJ2-7; 10 bases agree with TRBD2. CDR3 length: 19 amino acids. Germline V gene lookup returns CDR1 SEHNR and CDR2 FQNEAQ (reference sequence). V gave up 5 bases and J gave up 1 base; unmatched junction bases: 17. The DNA of the CDR3 is TGTGCCAGCAGCCCACTCGGGAGCGGGAGGGCCGAGGGGTCCTACGAGCAGTACTTC. Encoded protein: CASSPLGSGRAEGSYEQYF.

This clonotype was observed a handful of times. The chain carries TRBV20-1 and TRBJ2-7, with 12 bases aligning to TRBD1. The V segment lost 3 bases and the J segment 4 bases; nucleotides outside the gene matches: 1. There are 13 residues in the CDR3. Germline CDR1 DFQATT, CDR2 SNEGSKA (reference sequence). CDR3 bases: TGCAGTGCTAGGGGACAGGGGGCTTACGAGCAGTACTTC. Its protein is CSARGQGAYEQYF.

Ten or more counts support this clonotype. This chain joins TRBV20-1 and TRBJ2-3; 9 bases are shared with TRBD2. Germline values: CDR1 DFQATT, CDR2 SNEGSKA (reference sequence). Trimming cost V 5 bases and J 2 bases; bases outside gene matches: 8. The CDR3 spans 15 residues. As DNA, the CDR3 is TGCAGTGCTGCTTTAGCGGGAGACCCCACAGATACGCAGTATTTT. Amino acids: CSAALAGDPTDTQYF.

This clonotype appeared many times. The CDR3 here is CAVGGPGYTF. CDR3 in DNA: TGTGCCGTAGGGGGGCCTGGCTACACCTTC. The rearrangement joins TRBV30 to TRBJ1-2; D may be TRBD1 (6 bases). Germline assignment: CDR1 GTSNPN and CDR2 SVGIG (reference sequence). The CDR3 contains 10 residues. V was cut by 8 bases and J by 7 bases, with 11 bases left in between.